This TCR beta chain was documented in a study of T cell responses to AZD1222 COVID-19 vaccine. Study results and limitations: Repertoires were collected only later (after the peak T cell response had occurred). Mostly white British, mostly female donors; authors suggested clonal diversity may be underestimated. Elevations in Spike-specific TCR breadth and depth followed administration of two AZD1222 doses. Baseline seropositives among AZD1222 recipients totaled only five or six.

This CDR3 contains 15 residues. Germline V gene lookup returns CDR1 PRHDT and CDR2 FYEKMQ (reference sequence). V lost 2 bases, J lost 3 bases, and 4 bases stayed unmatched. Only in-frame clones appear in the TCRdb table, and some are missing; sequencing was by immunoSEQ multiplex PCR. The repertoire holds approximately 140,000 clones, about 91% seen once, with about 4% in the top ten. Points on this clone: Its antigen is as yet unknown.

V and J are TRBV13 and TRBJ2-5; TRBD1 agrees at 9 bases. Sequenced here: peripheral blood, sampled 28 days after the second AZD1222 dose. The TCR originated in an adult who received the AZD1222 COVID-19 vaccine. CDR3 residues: CASSLNRGRKETQYF. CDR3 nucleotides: TGTGCCAGCAGCTTAAACAGGGGGCGCAAAGAGACCCAGTACTTC.